This entry lists 30 T cell receptor beta chains sequenced from one sample in a study of kidney transplant recipient with SARS-CoV-2 infection. A single record per CDR3 protein comes from TCRdb applying MiXCR to the reads. In the table there are 200,000 to 250,000 distinct CDR3 sequences, 29% of which are singletons. Specimen: a blood sample, collected at baseline and on day 111 from a kidney transplant recipient. The receptors derive from a young adult male patient who had COVID-19 and was a kidney transplant recipient. A subset of T cells may come from the graft donor.

Many counts were recorded for this clonotype. This chain uses TRBV5-1 with TRBJ1-2; the D gene is possibly TRBD1 (5 bases). The CDR3 runs to 13 residues. Germline CDR1 reads SGHRS; CDR2 reads YFSETQ. Between the trimmed V and J ends, which lost 1 base and 8 bases, there was a span of 12 bases. CDR3 sequence (DNA): TGCGCCAGCAGCTTGAACCCCCAGGGCGGCTACACCTTC. Protein product: CASSLNPQGGYTF.

This clonotype was recorded a few times. It may be a read error: a sequence one base away is much more abundant. The V gene is TRBV27, the J gene TRBJ2-4; 12 nucleotides align to TRBD1. The V gene's germline CDR1 is MNHEY and CDR2 SMNVEV (reference sequence). Unmatched junction bases numbered 9, after V lost 8 bases and J lost 13 bases. The CDR3 runs 13 residues. This chain's CDR3 is CASGGQGAYGQYF. Written as DNA, the CDR3 is TGTGCCAGCGGGGGACAGGGGGCCTACGGGCAGTACTTC.

The CDR3 bases are TGTGCCAGCGGACCCCCCGGGGCCAAAAACATTCAGTACTTC. Residues: CASGPPGAKNIQYF. This chain joins TRBV6-5 and TRBJ2-4, with D uncertain. Looked up from germline, CDR1 is MNHEY and CDR2 is SVGAGI. CDR3 size: 14 residues. Trimming shortened V by 8 bases and J by 1 base, and 12 bases separated the two germline ends.

With regard to this clonotype: A much larger clone differs from this one at a single base, so this may be a read error. The J gene is TRBJ2-2, the V gene TRBV10-3; 11 bases are a match to TRBD2. CDR3 length: 14 amino acids. Germline V gene sequence: CDR1 ENHRY, CDR2 SYGVKD. CDR3 DNA sequence: TGTACCATCAGTAGCGGGAGGGACACCGGGGAGCTGTTTTTT. Protein sequence: CTISSGRDTGELFF.

This clonotype was seen repeatedly, ten times or more. The chain recombines TRBV19 with TRBJ2-2; D is perhaps TRBD1 or TRBD2 (5 bases each). V dropped 5 bases and J dropped 0 bases, with 13 bases sitting between them. Germline V gene sequence: CDR1 LNHDA, CDR2 SQIVND (reference sequence). This CDR3 spans 16 amino acids. The CDR3 spells CASSGRDGPNTGELFF. The CDR3 bases are TGTGCCAGTAGTGGCCGGGACGGGCCGAACACCGGGGAGCTGTTTTTT.

This clonotype occurred many times. V and J are TRBV12-3 or TRBV12-4 and TRBJ1-6; weak D call: TRBD1 (6 bases). V lost 6 bases to trimming and J lost 7 bases, with 13 bases between them. There are 14 residues in the CDR3. The CDR3 DNA reads TGTGCCAGCAGCACAACAGGGTTCAATTCACCCCTCCACTTT. Its protein is CASSTTGFNSPLHF.

A note on this clonotype: This may arise from a read error, as a much more abundant clone is one base away. The chain combines TRBV29-1 with TRBJ1-5, with D perhaps TRBD1 (5 bases). Germline-derived CDR1 and CDR2 are SQVTM and ANQGSEA. The CDR3 runs to 14 residues. In nucleotides, the CDR3 is TGCGGCGTTGTGGGAGGGGATAGCAATCAGCCCCAGCATTTT. This sequence encodes CGVVGGDSNQPQHF. Looking up the rest from reference TRBV29-1 and TRBJ1-5 gives the full variable domain: SAVISQKPSRDICQRGTSLTIQCQVDSQVTMMFWYRQQPGQSLTLIATANQGSEATYESGFVIDKFPISRPNLTFSTLTVSNMSPEDSSIYLCGVVGGDSNQPQHFGDGTRLSIL.

Note on this clonotype: This may be a read error, as it is one base from a much larger clone. The CDR3 DNA is TGTGCCAGCAGCGAACGACACGATCTCGGAAAGACCTATGGCTACACCTTC. It codes for CASSERHDLGKTYGYTF. This sequence joins TRBV11-3 and TRBJ1-2; D remains unclear. CDR1 is SGHNT, CDR2 YENEEA, per germline. V was clipped by 5 bases and J by 4 bases, with 23 bases between them. This CDR3 comprises 17 residues.

Only a few counts were recorded for this clonotype. J is TRBJ1-2 and V is TRBV6-5; D call uncertain. The CDR3 extends over 17 amino acids. Per the germline V gene, CDR1 is MNHEY and CDR2 is SVGAGI. V gave up 4 bases and J gave up 4 bases, with 22 bases separating them. The CDR3 region is CASSSFGSMRKTYGYTF. CDR3 DNA sequence: TGTGCCAGCAGTTCGTTTGGCTCTATGCGAAAGACCTATGGCTACACCTTC.

As to this clonotype: A much larger clone lies a single base off, so this may be a read error. V gene TRBV15 combines with J gene TRBJ1-6; TRBD1 might be the D (5 bases). The CDR3 contains 16 residues. Germline loops: CDR1 LNHNV, CDR2 YYDKDF (reference sequence). For the CDR3, the DNA is TGTGCCACCAGCGGAGATCTAGGAGGGGCTGTTTCACCCCTCCACTTT. Encoded protein: CATSGDLGGAVSPLHF.

In this sample, this clonotype turned up many times. The chain joins TRBV3-1 to TRBJ1-2; a weak D match, TRBD1 (6 bases). Trimming took off 0 bases at V and 0 bases at J, with 17 bases between the two ends. The CDR3 has 18 residues. Germline CDR1 is LGHDT and CDR2 is YNNKEL (reference sequence). The CDR3 nucleotides read TGTGCCAGCAGCCAAGAACAAACAGGGCTATCAGCTAACTATGGCTACACCTTC. Residues: CASSQEQTGLSANYGYTF.

Concerning this clonotype: A much larger clone differs from this one at a single base, so this may be a read error. CDR3 nucleotide sequence: TGTGCCAGCAGCCCGGTGACAGGAGCGGTGGTCGAGCAGTACTTC. Its translation is CASSPVTGAVVEQYF. The chain carries TRBV7-9 and TRBJ2-5; D might be TRBD1 (6 bases). The DNA matches TRBJ2-7 better at its end, which makes the J call doubtful. The germline V gene has CDR1 SEHNR and CDR2 FQNEAQ (reference sequence). CDR3 length: 15 amino acids.

This clonotype was recorded many times. This chain uses TRBV5-1 with TRBJ2-7; TRBD2 matches at 8 bases. Trimming removed 3 bases from V and 2 bases from J; junction bases left unmatched: 7. CDR1 is SGHRS, CDR2 YFSETQ, per germline. The CDR3 has 15 residues. The CDR3, as DNA: TGCGCCAGCAGCTCCCCGGGACTAGGGACCTACGAGCAGTACTTC. Its translation: CASSSPGLGTYEQYF.

This clonotype was counted many times. This chain uses TRBV12-5 with TRBJ1-1, with D possibly being TRBD1 (6 bases). CDR3 length equals 12 residues. Germline CDR1 reads LGHNT; CDR2 reads FRNRAP. Trimming stripped 6 bases from V and 6 bases from J, with 11 bases between. The CDR3 nucleotides are TGTGCTAGTGGACCCCAGGGGTCTGAAGCTTTCTTT. Translating gives CASGPQGSEAFF.

In its sample, this clonotype was seen many times. The chain couples TRBV7-9 to TRBJ1-1; 7 bases are a match to TRBD1. J gave up 1 base and V 5 bases, and 7 bases lay outside the gene matches. Germline-derived CDR1 and CDR2 are SEHNR and FQNEAQ (reference sequence). This CDR3 spans 15 amino acids. The CDR3 protein is CASSNTGAPNTEAFF. CDR3 sequence (DNA): TGTGCCAGCAGCAACACAGGGGCCCCGAACACTGAAGCTTTCTTT.

This clonotype appeared a single time. This could be a read error, since a much larger clone is one nucleotide away. The genes are TRBV6-4 and TRBJ2-3; 8 bases fit TRBD2. The CDR3 runs 16 residues. Germline V gene sequence: CDR1 MRHNA, CDR2 SNTAGT. The CDR3: CASSLGLAGNGDAQYF. The CDR3 DNA is TGTGCCAGCAGCCTCGGACTAGCCGGGAATGGAGATGCGCAGTATTTT.

This clonotype was counted at least ten times. The genes are TRBV3-1 and TRBJ1-2, with D unresolved. Germline CDR1 LGHDT, CDR2 YNNKEL (reference sequence). This CDR3 contains 17 residues. V was cut by 5 bases and J by 4 bases, with 23 bases left in between. The CDR3 loop reads CASSCDSTLRKTYGYTF. CDR3 DNA sequence: TGTGCCAGCAGCTGTGATAGCACCCTTCGAAAGACCTATGGCTACACCTTC.

For this clonotype: With a much larger clone just one base away, this may be a read error. The CDR3 does not close with the conserved phenylalanine or tryptophan, likely indicating a read error. The CDR3 DNA reads TGTGCCAGCAGCACACACCGTCCCATTTCAATTCGCACTGAAGCTTTCCTT. It is translated as CASSTHRPISIRTEAFL. V usage is TRBV3-1 and J usage is TRBJ1-1; D is unclear. V lost 5 bases and J 4 bases, leaving 23 bases between the germline ends. Germline CDR1 is LGHDT and CDR2 is YNNKEL (reference sequence). CDR3 length equals 17 residues.

The genes are TRBV11-2 and TRBJ2-3; 14 bases are a match to TRBD2. V gave up 4 bases and J gave up 2 bases; unmatched junction bases: 8. CDR1 and CDR2 (germline): SGHAT, FQNNGV. The length of the CDR3 is 18 residues. The CDR3 coding sequence is TGTGCCAGCAGCTCCCCACGACTAGCGGGAGGGTCCACAGATACGCAGTATTTT. Translation gives CASSSPRLAGGSTDTQYF.

The chain is built from TRBV5-3 and TRBJ1-2, with unresolved D. TRBV5-3 is annotated as an ORF whose role is uncertain. V was trimmed by 7 bases and J by 4 bases, leaving 23 bases between them. The CDR3 has 16 amino acids. CDR3 sequence: CARCPLVVRKTYGYTF. CDR3 nucleotide sequence: TGTGCCAGATGTCCATTAGTGGTGAGAAAGACCTATGGCTACACCTTC.

Concerning this clonotype itself: Given a much more abundant clone one base away, this may be a read error. The V call is TRBV5-5, the J call TRBJ1-2; the D is unclear. Trimming took off 6 bases at V and 2 bases at J, with 17 bases between the two ends. Germline assignment: CDR1 SGHKS and CDR2 YYEKEE (reference sequence). This CDR3 has 15 residues. The CDR3 loop reads CASKPPGRPNYGYTF. In DNA form, the CDR3 reads TGTGCCAGCAAACCCCCCGGCAGACCGAACTATGGCTACACCTTC.

This clonotype was detected many times. The J gene is TRBJ2-2, the V gene TRBV7-8, with 7 bases aligning to TRBD2. After removal of 1 base from V and 5 bases from J, the junction contained 10 bases not matched to a gene. CDR3 length: 17 residues. Germline values: CDR1 SGHVS, CDR2 FQNEAQ. CDR3 sequence: CASSLVGRGTKTGELFF. CDR3 DNA: TGTGCCAGCAGCTTAGTGGGGCGGGGGACTAAGACCGGGGAGCTGTTTTTT.

Comments on this clonotype: This may be a read error, as it is one base from a much larger clone. The rearrangement links TRBV6-1 to TRBJ1-1, with D hard to call. There are 13 residues in the CDR3. Germline lookup yields CDR1 MNHNS and CDR2 SASEGT. The chain's CDR3 is CVSSERENTEAFF. DNA of the CDR3: TGTGTCAGCAGTGAAAGGGAGAACACTGAAGCTTTCTTT.

About this clonotype: This may come from a read error, since a much larger clone is one base off. This sequence joins TRBV6-6 and TRBJ2-7; the D is unclear. This CDR3 is 17 amino acids long. CDR1 is MNHNY, CDR2 SVGAGI, per germline (reference sequence). The ends were cut back, 0 bases at V and 5 bases at J, with 20 bases in the middle. For the CDR3, the DNA is TGTGCCAGCAGTTACTCCCCCACGAGCACGCTCACCCACGAGCAGTACTTC. As protein: CASSYSPTSTLTHEQYF.

Note on this clonotype: One base away lies a much larger clone, so this may be a sequencing read error. This chain connects TRBV7-4 to TRBJ1-2; D not certain. The CDR3 extends over 17 amino acids. CDR1 is SGHVT, CDR2 SQSDAQ, per germline. Trimming cost V 5 bases and J 4 bases, with 23 bases left between them. DNA of the CDR3: TGTGCCAGCAGCGTTGGCGGTTCAGCTCGAAGGACCTATGGCTACACCTTC. This gives the protein CASSVGGSARRTYGYTF.

In the case of this clonotype: A much larger clone lies a single base off, so this may be a read error. This chain links TRBV5-4 with TRBJ2-2, with TRBD2 identical over 7 bases. The V and J ends lost 4 bases and 12 bases, in that order; junction bases with no gene match: 9. Looked up from germline, CDR1 is SGHNT and CDR2 is YYREEE (reference sequence). There are 13 residues in the CDR3. The CDR3 protein is CASSPGRSRKLFF. Written as DNA, the CDR3 is TGTGCCAGCAGCCCCGGGAGGTCCCGGAAGCTGTTTTTT. The full variable domain, with the rest looked up from reference TRBV5-4 and TRBJ2-2, is ETGVTQSPTHLIKTRGQQVTLRCSSQSGHNTVSWYQQALGQGPQFIFQYYREEENGRGNFPPRFSGLQFPNYSSELNVNALELDDSALYLCASSPGRSRKLFFGEGSRLTVL.

Ten or more counts support this clonotype. The chain joins TRBV3-1 to TRBJ1-1; no clear D gene. CDR3 length equals 14 residues. Germline values: CDR1 LGHDT, CDR2 YNNKEL (reference sequence). V was cut by 4 bases and J by 5 bases, with 14 bases left in between. The CDR3 region has the DNA TGTGCCAGCAGCCCAACGGTCTCGGGGACTGAAGCTTTCTTT. It codes for CASSPTVSGTEAFF.

Only a few counts were recorded for this clonotype. V is TRBV27 and J is TRBJ2-3, with D perhaps TRBD2 (5 bases). The V and J ends lost 7 bases and 7 bases respectively, with 15 bases between them. Germline V gene lookup returns CDR1 MNHEY and CDR2 SMNVEV (reference sequence). This CDR3 has 13 amino acids. The DNA of the CDR3 is TGTGCCAGCACCCTAAGTTTCGGGAATACGCAGTATTTT. It yields the protein CASTLSFGNTQYF.

At least ten counts were recorded for this clonotype. This sequence joins TRBV20-1 and TRBJ2-5, with D unresolved. Looked up from germline, CDR1 is DFQATT and CDR2 is SNEGSKA (reference sequence). V dropped 6 bases and J dropped 5 bases, with 10 bases sitting between them. CDR3 length: 11 residues. CDR3 amino acids: CSANMGETQYF. CDR3 DNA: TGCAGTGCCAATATGGGTGAGACCCAGTACTTC.

Of note for this clonotype: This could be a read error, since a much larger clone is one nucleotide away. This chain connects TRBV20-1 to TRBJ1-2; the D is unclear. Per the germline V gene, CDR1 is DFQATT and CDR2 is SNEGSKA (reference sequence). This CDR3 contains 12 residues. The CDR3 spells CGARELNYGYTF. The CDR3, as DNA: TGCGGTGCTAGAGAACTTAACTATGGCTACACCTTC.